The 22 T cell receptor beta chains presented below share a single source sample, sequenced in a study of shared clonotypes between healthy human individuals. Data came from immunoSEQ multiplex PCR; TCRdb stores just in-frame clones and leaves some out. This table has approximately 720,000 clones, 92% appearing once. Terminally differentiated effector memory CD45RA+ cells were left out of the naive CD8 fraction, which was CD45RO-negative and positively selected for CCR7. The sequencing sample was made of naive CD8+ T cells sorted from blood. These receptors were obtained from a man under 40 in good health.

The rearrangement links TRBV4-2 to TRBJ2-7; 10 positions agree with TRBD2. The CDR3 covers 15 residues. The V gene's germline CDR1 is LGHNA and CDR2 YNFKEQ. V lost 1 base, J lost 2 bases, and 2 bases stayed unmatched. The CDR3 coding sequence is TGTGCCAGCAGCCAAGCCCTAGCGGGAGCCTACGAGCAGTACTTC. This codes for CASSQALAGAYEQYF.

The V call is TRBV4-1, the J call TRBJ2-7; possibly TRBD1 or TRBD2 for D (5 bases each). From germline, CDR1 is MGHRA and CDR2 YSYEKL. V was trimmed by 5 bases and J by 0 bases, leaving 17 bases between them. This CDR3 is 16 amino acids long. DNA for the CDR3: TGCGCCAGCAGCTACCTAGGGGAGTCAAGCTCCTACGAGCAGTACTTC. Amino acid sequence: CASSYLGESSSYEQYF.

The chain recombines TRBV27 with TRBJ2-1; 9 positions agree with TRBD2. The CDR3 totals 17 residues. The trim removed 7 bases at V and 6 bases at J, leaving 16 bases unmatched. Germline V CDR1 and CDR2: MNHEY, SMNVEV (reference sequence). CDR3 region: CASTQSGAGGPVNEQFF. CDR3 in DNA: TGTGCCAGCACTCAATCGGGGGCGGGAGGGCCTGTCAATGAGCAGTTCTTC.

This clone has just one count. The chain combines TRBV14 with TRBJ2-1, with D possibly being TRBD2 (5 bases). V was shortened by 1 base and J by 15 bases, with 13 bases between the two germline ends. The CDR3 is 12 amino acids. Germline CDR1 and CDR2: SGHDN and FVKESK. For the CDR3, the DNA is TGTGCCAGCAGCCAAGGTGCGGGTGGGATGTTCTTC. Protein sequence: CASSQGAGGMFF.

The chain has TRBV9 and TRBJ1-5, with TRBD1 matching over 7 bases. Trimming took 3 bases from V and 5 from J; bases not matched to a gene: 8. This CDR3 comprises 15 residues. From germline, CDR1 is SGDLS and CDR2 YYNGEE. This chain's CDR3 is CASSGSGQPYQPQHF. The DNA of the CDR3 is TGTGCCAGCAGCGGATCGGGACAGCCCTATCAGCCCCAGCATTTT.

The chain joins TRBV10-3 to TRBJ2-1; possibly TRBD1 or TRBD2 for D (5 bases each). CDR1 and CDR2 from the germline V gene are ENHRY and SYGVKD. The CDR3 totals 14 residues. The V end was cut by 6 bases, the J end by 0 bases, with 9 bases between. The CDR3 is CAISPGSSYNEQFF. CDR3 bases: TGTGCCATCAGCCCAGGGAGCTCCTACAATGAGCAGTTCTTC.

V usage is TRBV2 and J usage is TRBJ2-7; D is ambiguous. The CDR3 covers 11 residues. V gave up 9 bases and J gave up 3 bases, with 9 bases separating them. The germline V gene encodes CDR1 SNHLY and CDR2 FYNNEI. In DNA form, the CDR3 reads TGTGCCAGTCGAGGTGGCTACGAGCAGTACTTC. It encodes CASRGGYEQYF.

V usage is TRBV25-1 and J usage is TRBJ2-3, with TRBD1 identical over 9 bases. The V and J ends lost 1 base and 6 bases, in that order; junction bases with no gene match: 11. CDR3 size: 17 residues. Per the germline V gene, CDR1 is MGHDK and CDR2 is SYGVNS. Here the CDR3 DNA reads TGTGCCAGCAGTGAATGGGACAGGGCTCATACAGATGATACGCAGTATTTT. Its translation: CASSEWDRAHTDDTQYF. Filled out from reference TRBV25-1 and TRBJ2-3, the complete variable domain reads EADIYQTPRYLVIGTGKKITLECSQTMGHDKMYWYQQDPGMELHLIHYSYGVNSTEKGDLSSESTVSRIRTEHFPLTLESARPSHTSQYLCASSEWDRAHTDDTQYFGPGTRLTVL.

The J gene is TRBJ2-5, the V gene TRBV2; 9 nucleotides align to TRBD2. The V gene end was trimmed by 6 bases and the J gene end by 0 bases; junction bases not matched to a gene: 11. Per germline, CDR1 SNHLY and CDR2 FYNNEI. This CDR3 region has 17 residues. The CDR3 sequence: CASREHLAGLHQETQYF. CDR3 sequence (DNA): TGTGCCAGCAGGGAACATCTAGCGGGACTCCACCAAGAGACCCAGTACTTC.

The genes are TRBV7-9 and TRBJ2-5; tentatively, D is TRBD1 or TRBD2 (6 bases each). Per germline, CDR1 SEHNR and CDR2 FQNEAQ (reference sequence). Trimming stripped 5 bases from V and 4 bases from J, with 14 bases between. The CDR3 length is 14 residues. DNA of the CDR3: TGTGCCAGCAGCATGGAGGGGGGCCCAGAGACCCAGTACTTC. It specifies CASSMEGGPETQYF.

V and J are TRBV6-5 and TRBJ2-7; a weak D match, TRBD2 (5 bases). The germline V and J ends were trimmed by 8 bases and 2 bases, with 13 bases remaining between them. From germline, CDR1 is MNHEY and CDR2 SVGAGI. The CDR3 length is 13 residues. CDR3 coding DNA: TGTGCCAGCCTAGGTCACGGGACCTACGAGCAGTACTTC. It yields the protein CASLGHGTYEQYF.

With respect to this clone: One base away lies a much larger clone, so this may be a sequencing read error. Other DNA sequences in the same sample also yield this CDR3. V and J are TRBV6-5 and TRBJ2-7; D possibly uses TRBD1 or TRBD2 (5 bases each). The length of the CDR3 is 12 residues. The germline CDR1 and CDR2 sequences are MNHEY and SVGAGI. Trimming took 6 bases from V and 0 from J, leaving 6 bases between them. The CDR3 DNA follows: TGTGCCAGCAGGGGGGACTCCTACGAGCAGTACTTC. Translation: CASRGDSYEQYF.

This clone was seen just once. The chain links TRBV28 to TRBJ1-3; no definite D call. This CDR3 has 17 amino acids. CDR1 MDHEN and CDR2 SYDVKM come from the germline V gene. V lost 3 bases and J lost 0, with 15 bases in between. CDR3 sequence reads: CASSFGKSRFSGNTIYF. The CDR3 region has the DNA TGTGCCAGCAGTTTCGGGAAGAGTAGGTTCTCTGGAAACACCATATATTTT.

The sample holds one count of this clone. The J gene is TRBJ2-2, the V gene TRBV9; a weak D match, TRBD1 (6 bases). Trimming shortened V by 2 bases and J by 4 bases, and 27 bases separated the two germline ends. CDR1 and CDR2 (germline): SGDLS, YYNGEE. The CDR3 is 20 amino acids. CDR3 sequence: CASSVTSIEQGMVRTGELFF. The CDR3 DNA follows: TGTGCCAGCAGCGTCACGAGTATCGAACAGGGTATGGTCCGCACCGGGGAGCTGTTTTTT.

The chain uses TRBV30 and TRBJ2-1, with 13 bases lining up with TRBD2. The CDR3 has 15 amino acids. Germline values: CDR1 GTSNPN, CDR2 SVGIG (reference sequence). V lost 2 bases to trimming and J lost 8 bases; unmatched junction nucleotides: 6. The CDR3 nucleotides read TGTGCCTGGAGTTGGGGGACTAGCGGGACTGATGAGCAGTTCTTC. It codes for CAWSWGTSGTDEQFF. Based on the CDR3 plus reference TRBV30 and TRBJ2-1, the full variable domain is SQTIHQWPATLVQPVGSPLSLECTVEGTSNPNLYWYRQAAGRGLQLLFYSVGIGQISSEVPQNLSASRPQDRQFILSSKKLLLSDSGFYLCAWSWGTSGTDEQFFGPGTRLTVL.

Comment on this clone: This sample also contains other DNA sequences that code for the same CDR3. J is TRBJ1-5 and V is TRBV7-9, with 10 bases fitting TRBD1. The CDR3 length is 15 residues. After removal of 1 base from V and 7 bases from J, the junction contained 4 bases not matched to a gene. Germline V lookup: CDR1 SEHNR, CDR2 FQNEAQ (reference sequence). DNA of the CDR3: TGTGCCAGCAGCTTAGGGGGACAGGGGTTCCAGCCCCAGCATTTT. This translates into CASSLGGQGFQPQHF.

The rearrangement uses TRBV27 and TRBJ1-1; D is perhaps TRBD1 (5 bases). The CDR3 loop spans 13 amino acids. Germline V lookup: CDR1 MNHEY, CDR2 SMNVEV (reference sequence). V gave up 2 bases and J gave up 7 bases, with 11 bases separating them. DNA for the CDR3: TGTGCCAGCAGTTTAGGGGCGGAATTTGAAGCTTTCTTT. Protein sequence: CASSLGAEFEAFF.

The chain links TRBV5-1 to TRBJ2-2; a possible D gene is TRBD1 (6 bases). CDR1 SGHRS and CDR2 YFSETQ come from the germline V gene. The length of the CDR3 is 15 residues. V was shortened by 1 base and J by 0 bases, with 7 bases between the two germline ends. The chain's CDR3 is CASSLTGSNTGELFF. The CDR3 nucleotides are TGCGCCAGCAGCTTGACAGGGTCGAACACCGGGGAGCTGTTTTTT.

This chain uses TRBV6-4 with TRBJ2-1; 8 bases are a match to TRBD1. V was pared by 5 bases and J by 5 bases, with 8 bases of the junction left unmatched. Germline values: CDR1 MRHNA, CDR2 SNTAGT. CDR3 length: 15 amino acids. CDR3 protein: CASSNYDRGDNEQFF. Here the CDR3 DNA reads TGTGCCAGCAGTAATTACGACAGGGGAGACAATGAGCAGTTCTTC.

This chain links TRBV16 with TRBJ2-2; D remains ambiguous. The CDR3 extends over 14 amino acids. Trimming left V 7 bases short and J 4 bases short, with 13 bases between. Germline V gene sequence: CDR1 KGHSY, CDR2 FQNENV. The CDR3 DNA follows: TGTGCCAGCATCGGCGAAGTGGTCACCGGGGAGCTGTTTTTT. Translation gives CASIGEVVTGELFF. The variable domain in full, with the rest retrieved from reference TRBV16 and TRBJ2-2, is GEEVAQTPKHLVRGEGQKAKLYCAPIKGHSYVFWYQQVLKNEFKFLISFQNENVFDETGMPKERFSAKCLPNSPCSLEIQATKLEDSAVYFCASIGEVVTGELFFGEGSRLTVL.

The chain links TRBV5-4 to TRBJ1-1, with 7 bases matching TRBD1. With V trimmed by 3 bases and J by 3 bases, 5 bases remained unmatched. This CDR3 spans 14 amino acids. Germline CDR1 reads SGHNT; CDR2 reads YYREEE (reference sequence). The CDR3 loop reads CASSSGGRDTEAFF. The CDR3, as DNA: TGTGCCAGCAGCTCAGGGGGTCGGGACACTGAAGCTTTCTTT.

The chain links TRBV7-9 to TRBJ2-7; D is ambiguous. The CDR3 is 14 amino acids. Looked up from germline, CDR1 is SEHNR and CDR2 is FQNEAQ (reference sequence). Trimming took off 0 bases at V and 2 bases at J, with 8 bases between the two ends. The CDR3: CASSLAPEPYEQYF. CDR3 coding DNA: TGTGCCAGCAGCTTAGCGCCAGAGCCCTACGAGCAGTACTTC.